The 20 T cell receptor beta chains below were found in one sample sequenced in a study of shared clonotypes between healthy human individuals. The naive CD8 population came from CD45RO-negative cells selected for CCR7, without terminally differentiated effector memory CD45RA+ cells. Measured with immunoSEQ multiplex PCR; TCRdb has only the in-frame clones, and not every one. The sample yields about 1,800,000 clones, approximately 95% seen once. The specimen sequenced was naive CD8+ T cells sorted from blood. The receptor source for this set is a man younger than 35 in good health.

The rearrangement joins TRBV10-1 to TRBJ1-4; tentative D call: TRBD1 (6 bases). The CDR3 is 14 amino acids. Germline CDR1 is WNHNN and CDR2 is SYGVQD (reference sequence). V gave up 2 bases and J gave up 5 bases, with 9 bases separating them. The CDR3 coding sequence is TGCGCCAGCAGTGAGGATGGACAGAATGAAAAACTGTTTTTT. The encoded protein is CASSEDGQNEKLFF.

A note on this clone: Other DNA sequences of this sample code for an identical CDR3. The chain joins TRBV6-1 to TRBJ2-7; 8 positions agree with TRBD2. Germline V gene sequence: CDR1 MNHNS, CDR2 SASEGT. The CDR3 has 14 amino acids. The V and J ends lost 2 bases and 2 bases, in that order; junction bases with no gene match: 2. CDR3 in amino acids: CASSETGGTYEQYF. The CDR3 nucleotides read TGTGCCAGCAGTGAAACGGGGGGGACCTACGAGCAGTACTTC.

This chain links TRBV28 with TRBJ2-7; the D gene is possibly TRBD1 (5 bases). The CDR3 extends over 14 amino acids. The germline gives CDR1 MDHEN, CDR2 SYDVKM. Trimming left V 4 bases short and J 6 bases short, with 16 bases between. CDR3 sequence reads: CASSWGEGLTEQYF. In DNA, the CDR3 is TGTGCCAGCAGTTGGGGCGAAGGCCTAACCGAGCAGTACTTC.

The J gene is TRBJ2-3, the V gene TRBV27; TRBD2 matches 10 bases. V shed 5 bases and J 3 bases; nucleotides not matched to a gene: 11. Germline V gives CDR1 MNHEY, CDR2 SMNVEV (reference sequence). The CDR3 length is 17 residues. CDR3 DNA sequence: TGTGCCAGCAGTGCGCTTCCGGGACTAGCGAAAACAGATACGCAGTATTTT. Protein sequence: CASSALPGLAKTDTQYF.

The chain links TRBV28 to TRBJ2-5; 13 bases map to TRBD2. The CDR3 has 17 amino acids. J lost 1 base, V lost 5 bases, and 7 bases had no gene match. Germline V CDR1 and CDR2: MDHEN, SYDVKM. CDR3 sequence (DNA): TGTGCCAGCAGTCCTGGGACTAGCGGGACCTTCCAAGAGACCCAGTACTTC. Translation gives CASSPGTSGTFQETQYF. Complete variable domain (other parts from reference TRBV28 and TRBJ2-5): DVKVTQSSRYLVKRTGEKVFLECVQDMDHENMFWYRQDPGLGLRLIYFSYDVKMKEKGDIPEGYSVSREKKERFSLILESASTNQTSMYLCASSPGTSGTFQETQYFGPGTRLLVL.

In its sample, this clone was seen once. V and J are TRBV6-1 and TRBJ2-7; D not resolved. CDR3 length: 16 amino acids. From germline, CDR1 is MNHNS and CDR2 SASEGT. Trimming left V 0 bases short and J 2 bases short, with 14 bases between. CDR3 bases: TGTGCCAGCAGTGAAGCGCGTATCCCAGGAGCCTACGAGCAGTACTTC. Its protein product is CASSEARIPGAYEQYF.

The chain recombines TRBV2 with TRBJ1-2; D possibly corresponds to TRBD1 (5 bases). Deletions cut 6 bases from V and 3 bases from J, with 17 bases between. The CDR3 is 15 amino acids. Germline V CDR1 and CDR2: SNHLY, FYNNEI. The CDR3 sequence is CASSGGAGSDYGYTF. CDR3 coding DNA: TGTGCCAGCAGCGGCGGGGCAGGGAGCGACTATGGCTACACCTTC.

The genes are TRBV4-3 and TRBJ2-5, with D uncertain. The CDR3 is 14 amino acids. Between the trimmed V and J ends, which lost 0 bases and 4 bases, there was a span of 9 bases. CDR1 is LGHNA, CDR2 YSLEER, per germline. The CDR3 DNA is TGCGCCAGCAGCCAAGATAGGGTTGGAGAGACCCAGTACTTC. Translated, it gives CASSQDRVGETQYF.

This chain uses TRBV5-6 with TRBJ2-7; D may be TRBD1 or TRBD2 (5 bases each). The CDR3 is made up of 14 amino acids. The V end lost 0 bases, the J end lost 2 bases, and 9 bases lay between the germline ends. Germline V lookup: CDR1 SGHDT, CDR2 YYEEEE. The CDR3 sequence is CASSLGSGPYEQYF. As DNA, the CDR3 is TGTGCCAGCAGCTTGGGGTCGGGACCCTACGAGCAGTACTTC.

V gene TRBV18 combines with J gene TRBJ1-6; D is unclear. Germline-derived CDR1 and CDR2 are KGHSH and LQKENI. CDR3 size: 13 residues. V gave up 1 base and J gave up 7 bases, with 5 bases separating them. CDR3 residues: CASSPLTNSPLHF. CDR3 in DNA: TGTGCCAGCTCACCACTCACAAATTCACCCCTCCACTTT.

The rearrangement joins TRBV30 to TRBJ1-1, with a weak D call TRBD1 (5 bases). CDR1 GTSNPN and CDR2 SVGIG come from the germline V gene (reference sequence). The V end lost 5 bases, the J end lost 6 bases, and 13 bases lay between the germline ends. The CDR3 runs to 12 residues. Here the CDR3 reads CAWRPGRSEAFF. CDR3 coding DNA: TGTGCCTGGCGGCCGGGACGGTCTGAAGCTTTCTTT.

This clone was observed once. This chain links TRBV30 with TRBJ1-2; D call uncertain. The length of the CDR3 is 12 residues. Trimming cost V 4 bases and J 8 bases, with 14 bases left between them. Germline V gene sequence: CDR1 GTSNPN, CDR2 SVGIG (reference sequence). The CDR3 DNA follows: TGTGCCTGGAATTGGGATCCCCTAGGCTACACCTTC. Its protein is CAWNWDPLGYTF.

The rearrangement uses TRBV27 and TRBJ2-5; maybe TRBD1 (5 bases). Germline loops: CDR1 MNHEY, CDR2 SMNVEV (reference sequence). The CDR3 totals 13 residues. V lost 2 bases and J lost 7, with 11 bases in between. The CDR3 loop reads CASSLGARATQYF. The CDR3 nucleotides are TGTGCCAGCAGTTTAGGAGCCAGGGCGACCCAGTACTTC.

The CDR3 loop is CASSLWGNTEAFF. CDR3 nucleotide sequence: TGTGCCAGCAGCTTATGGGGAAACACTGAAGCTTTCTTT. The rearrangement joins TRBV13 to TRBJ1-1; D call uncertain. There are 13 residues in the CDR3. In germline, CDR1 is PRHDT, CDR2 FYEKMQ (reference sequence). Trimming removed 2 bases at V and 2 bases at J, with 6 bases between.

This clone occurred once. This CDR3 is CASSLIGTGSHEQYF. DNA of the CDR3: TGTGCCAGCAGTTTAATAGGGACAGGGAGCCACGAGCAGTACTTC. This chain joins TRBV28 and TRBJ2-7, with TRBD1 matching 9 bases. Germline V CDR1 and CDR2: MDHEN, SYDVKM. Unmatched junction bases numbered 7, after V lost 2 bases and J lost 5 bases. This CDR3 has 15 residues.

V gene TRBV23-1 combines with J gene TRBJ2-3; D is undetermined. TRBV23-1 is assigned to the ORF class and has an uncertain function. The V and J ends lost 6 bases and 0 bases respectively, with 13 bases between them. The CDR3 is made up of 15 amino acids. CDR3 sequence (DNA): TGCGCCAGCAGCCCCCGGACCCCTAGCACAGATACGCAGTATTTT. Translation gives CASSPRTPSTDTQYF.

This chain uses TRBV7-9 with TRBJ1-1; a weak D match, TRBD1 (5 bases). This CDR3 spans 17 amino acids. Per the germline V gene, CDR1 is SEHNR and CDR2 is FQNEAQ (reference sequence). V lost 0 bases and J 0 bases, leaving 14 bases between the germline ends. CDR3: CASSLATGGPMNTEAFF. The CDR3 nucleotides read TGTGCCAGCAGCTTAGCGACCGGGGGACCCATGAACACTGAAGCTTTCTTT.

To note about this clone: Other DNA sequences of this sample code for an identical CDR3. The rearrangement links TRBV19 to TRBJ2-7; D uncertain. Germline CDR1 is LNHDA and CDR2 is SQIVND (reference sequence). Trimming shortened V by 3 bases and J by 2 bases, and 8 bases separated the two germline ends. The CDR3 spans 13 residues. The CDR3 spells CASSMAPAYEQYF. The CDR3 DNA sequence: TGTGCCAGTAGTATGGCTCCGGCCTACGAGCAGTACTTC.

This chain links TRBV14 with TRBJ1-1, with TRBD1 identical over 9 bases. Germline-derived CDR1 and CDR2 are SGHDN and FVKESK. The CDR3 has 15 amino acids. The V and J ends lost 2 bases and 4 bases, in that order; junction bases with no gene match: 5. CDR3 loop: CASSQRQGVVTEAFF. As DNA, the CDR3 is TGTGCCAGCAGCCAACGACAGGGGGTCGTCACTGAAGCTTTCTTT.

This chain uses TRBV28 with TRBJ2-7; D might be TRBD1 or TRBD2, each matching 6 bases. The V gene lost 4 bases and the J gene lost 4 bases, with 20 bases spanning the gap. The CDR3 totals 16 residues. CDR1 and CDR2 from the germline V gene are MDHEN and SYDVKM. For the CDR3, the DNA is TGTGCCAGCAGTTCTCGCACCTTCTCGGGGGCTTACGAGCAGTACTTC. Translating it yields CASSSRTFSGAYEQYF.